This T cell receptor (beta chain) was sequenced in a study of blood T cell repertoires in COVID-19. The data were produced by immunoSEQ multiplex PCR, yet TCRdb's version contains in-frame clones alone and is incomplete. Counted here are about 300,000 clones, under 90% occurring once; the ten biggest clones make up less than 2%. During active infection, Seattle patients enrolled and were then monitored through disease. Input material: peripheral blood. This receptor was obtained from a woman between 25 and 40 years old with COVID-19, enrolled during active disease.

The CDR3 region is CASSAGQGLNYGYTF. In DNA, the CDR3 is TGTGCCAGCAGTGCCGGACAGGGCCTTAACTATGGCTACACCTTC. The genes are TRBV6-2 or TRBV6-3 and TRBJ1-2; 8 bases map to TRBD1. Germline-derived CDR1 and CDR2 are MNHEY and SVGEGT. This CDR3 is 15 amino acids long. V was pared by 5 bases and J by 1 base, with 6 bases of the junction left unmatched.